The clone carrying this TCR beta chain has at least ten counts. These data come from a study of human T cells and chemical hapten exposure. Whole-study context: Donors were sensitized with 2% DPC on the upper inner arm.

The time point denotes: patch test 1, 2 weeks after DPC sensitization. Documented treatment: therapeutic diphenylcyclopropenone sensitization with weekly scalp DPC. TCRdb re-called the RACE reads with MiXCR, one entry per CDR3 protein. The data show roughly 120,000 distinct CDR3 sequences, with 12% seen just once and more than 1.3% held by the top ten. This sequence originates from a woman aged 45 to 65 with alopecia areata. Some clones in this sample may be carry-over from other donors' samples. The sample in question was whole blood, obtained in connection with sensitization to the hapten diphenylcyclopropenone (DPC).

CDR3 coding DNA: TGTGCCAGCAGCAGACAAGTAGGGACAGGCTACTTACGTTCACCCCTCCACTTT. It specifies CASSRQVGTGYLRSPLHF. The chain has TRBV7-2 and TRBJ1-6, with TRBD1 matching over 8 bases. Germline CDR1 reads SGHTA; CDR2 reads FQGNSA. Germline trimming cut 5 bases from V and 9 bases from J; bases unmatched to any gene: 18. The CDR3 sequence is 18 residues long.